The 20 T cell receptor beta chains below all came from one sample that was sequenced in a study of CD8 T cells in ankylosing spondylitis. TCRdb analysed the 5' RACE reads with MiXCR anew, one entry per CDR3 protein. The data contain 230,000 or so distinct CDR3 sequences, 20% to 30% of them seen just once; the ten biggest clones take up 0.6% to 0.75%. Sequenced material: blood, either unsorted or a sorted T cell fraction (not recorded which). These receptors all stem from a male donor with ankylosing spondylitis or in good health (not recorded which).

This clonotype was seen a few times. The chain links TRBV20-1 to TRBJ2-7, with TRBD1 identical over 9 bases. Germline-derived CDR1 and CDR2 are DFQATT and SNEGSKA (reference sequence). This CDR3 spans 14 amino acids. V shed 5 bases, J shed 2 bases, and the junction held 7 bases outside the gene matches. The CDR3 DNA follows: TGCAGTGCTGGAAGGGACAGGGCCACCTACGAGCAGTACTTC. This codes for CSAGRDRATYEQYF.

The genes are TRBV5-1 and TRBJ2-3, with 7 nucleotides matching TRBD1. CDR1 SGHRS and CDR2 YFSETQ come from the germline V gene. J gave up 4 bases and V 2 bases, and 7 bases lay outside the gene matches. CDR3 size: 15 residues. The CDR3 loop is CASSLEGARPDTQYF. CDR3 DNA: TGCGCCAGCAGCTTAGAGGGGGCGCGTCCAGATACGCAGTATTTT.

The rearrangement joins TRBV20-1 to TRBJ1-4; 8 bases fit TRBD1. The CDR3 is 13 residues long. CDR1 is DFQATT and CDR2 is SNEGSKA in the germline V gene (reference sequence). V trimming: 7 bases; J trimming: 8 bases; junction bases outside the gene matches: 9. The CDR3 sequence is CSVRTGTAEKLFF. CDR3 sequence (DNA): TGCAGTGTTAGGACAGGGACGGCCGAAAAACTGTTTTTT.

The chain joins TRBV20-1 to TRBJ1-6; D perhaps matches TRBD1 (6 bases). The V end was cut by 5 bases, the J end by 16 bases, with 21 bases between. Per germline, CDR1 DFQATT and CDR2 SNEGSKA (reference sequence). The CDR3 contains 13 residues. The CDR3 region is CSASTPTGTPLHF. Here the CDR3 DNA reads TGCAGTGCTTCCACCCCAACAGGGACCCCTCTCCACTTT.

The chain couples TRBV20-1 to TRBJ2-3, with 10 bases matching TRBD1. The J segment lost 5 bases and the V segment lost 5 bases, leaving 4 bases of the junction unmatched. The CDR3 consists of 13 residues. Germline CDR1 DFQATT, CDR2 SNEGSKA (reference sequence). The CDR3 spells CSAGGQGEDTQYF. CDR3 coding DNA: TGCAGTGCTGGAGGACAGGGGGAAGATACGCAGTATTTT.

This clonotype has ten or more counts. The V gene is TRBV9, the J gene TRBJ2-2; a weak D match, TRBD1 (6 bases). Per germline, CDR1 SGDLS and CDR2 YYNGEE. CDR3 length equals 13 residues. The V and J ends lost 3 bases and 10 bases respectively, with 13 bases between them. The CDR3 loop is CASSETQGEELFF. CDR3 nucleotide sequence: TGTGCCAGCAGCGAGACACAGGGTGAGGAGCTGTTTTTT.

This clonotype was detected once. The chain uses TRBV10-3 and TRBJ2-7; a weak D match, TRBD2 (7 bases). Germline CDR1 reads ENHRY; CDR2 reads SYGVKD. This CDR3 has 15 amino acids. V was cut by 3 bases and J by 2 bases, with 14 bases left in between. CDR3 nucleotide sequence: TGTGCCATCAGTGACCCGTCGGGGGGCACCTACGAGCAGTACTTC. Its protein is CAISDPSGGTYEQYF.

This clonotype was found a few times. J is TRBJ2-3 and V is TRBV10-3; unclear D gene. V was trimmed by 7 bases and J by 2 bases, leaving 16 bases between them. The CDR3 covers 15 residues. Per the germline V gene, CDR1 is ENHRY and CDR2 is SYGVKD. The CDR3: CAITKGRAPTDTQYF. The CDR3, as DNA: TGTGCCATCACCAAAGGACGGGCACCCACAGATACGCAGTATTTT.

This clonotype was recorded at least ten times. CDR3 nucleotides: TGTGCCATCAGTGAGATTGGGACAGGGGGCTTGCAGTACTTC. It codes for CAISEIGTGGLQYF. The V call is TRBV10-3, the J call TRBJ2-7, with 12 bases lining up with TRBD1. This CDR3 comprises 14 residues. Germline trimming cut 2 bases from V and 9 bases from J; bases unmatched to any gene: 5. Germline V lookup: CDR1 ENHRY, CDR2 SYGVKD.

This clonotype was seen a few times. At one of its ends the junction is not consistent with the germline gene, which may arise from a read error. The V and J genes are TRBV20-1 and TRBJ2-3; TRBD2 matches 12 bases. CDR1 and CDR2 (germline): DFQATT, SNEGSKA (reference sequence). The CDR3 has 13 amino acids. In nucleotides, the CDR3 is TGCAGTCCTAGCGGGGGGGCCACAGATACGCAGTATTTT. Protein sequence: CSPSGGATDTQYF.

The chain's CDR3 is CASSFRSGGVQETQYF. CDR3 DNA sequence: TGTGCCAGCAGTTTTAGGAGCGGGGGGGTCCAAGAGACCCAGTACTTC. The chain combines TRBV12-3 or TRBV12-4 with TRBJ2-5; TRBD2 matches 10 bases. The CDR3 runs 16 residues. Trimming removed 3 bases from V and 1 base from J; junction bases left unmatched: 5.

V usage is TRBV7-2 and J usage is TRBJ2-5; tentative D call: TRBD1 (6 bases). V shed 2 bases and J shed 4 bases, with 11 bases lying between them. The germline V gene has CDR1 SGHTA and CDR2 FQGNSA. The CDR3 is 14 amino acids. As DNA, the CDR3 is TGTGCCAGCAGCTTATGGGGGCGCGGAGAGACCCAGTACTTC. It is translated as CASSLWGRGETQYF. Looking up the rest from reference TRBV7-2 and TRBJ2-5 gives the full variable domain: GAGVSQSPSNKVTEKGKDVELRCDPISGHTALYWYRQSLGQGLEFLIYFQGNSAPDKSGLPSDRFSAERTGGSVSTLTIQRTQQEDSAVYLCASSLWGRGETQYFGPGTRLLVL.

The table lists this clonotype with many counts. V usage is TRBV7-2 and J usage is TRBJ2-3; D unresolved. V was cut by 5 bases and J by 6 bases, with 15 bases left in between. Germline CDR1 is SGHTA and CDR2 is FQGNSA. The CDR3 sequence is 14 residues long. CDR3 residues: CASSPPGRWDTQYF. CDR3 DNA: TGTGCCAGCAGCCCGCCGGGCCGGTGGGATACGCAGTATTTT.

This clonotype appeared a few times. This chain connects TRBV12-3 or TRBV12-4 to TRBJ1-2, with no clear D. Trimming took off 6 bases at V and 4 bases at J, with 9 bases between the two ends. The CDR3 is made up of 12 amino acids. The CDR3 DNA reads TGTGCCAGCAGCGCGCGGGCCTATGGCTACACCTTC. Encoded protein: CASSARAYGYTF.

The chain couples TRBV10-3 to TRBJ2-7; TRBD2 agrees at 8 bases. The V gene end was trimmed by 0 bases and the J gene end by 7 bases; junction bases not matched to a gene: 8. The CDR3 is 15 residues long. From germline, CDR1 is ENHRY and CDR2 SYGVKD. The CDR3 DNA follows: TGTGCCATCAGTGAGTCGGGTATAGCGGGGAGAGAGCAGTACTTC. Its translation: CAISESGIAGREQYF.

The V call is TRBV6-1, the J call TRBJ2-5, with D tentatively TRBD1 (5 bases). The germline CDR1 and CDR2 sequences are MNHNS and SASEGT. The CDR3 has 14 amino acids. The ends were cut back, 0 bases at V and 7 bases at J, with 12 bases in the middle. The CDR3: CASSEAWQGGTQYF. The CDR3 nucleotides are TGTGCCAGCAGTGAAGCGTGGCAGGGTGGGACCCAGTACTTC.

The chain is built from TRBV7-9 and TRBJ2-1, with D perhaps TRBD2 (7 bases). The V end was cut by 4 bases, the J end by 4 bases, with 14 bases between. CDR1 is SEHNR, CDR2 FQNEAQ, per germline (reference sequence). This CDR3 has 15 amino acids. CDR3 amino acids: CASSSWRGPYNEQFF. Written as DNA, the CDR3 is TGTGCCAGCAGCTCCTGGCGGGGGCCGTACAATGAGCAGTTCTTC.

The V gene is TRBV6-1, the J gene TRBJ2-5; 9 bases match TRBD2. Germline V gene data show CDR1 as MNHNS and CDR2 as SASEGT. The CDR3 spans 15 residues. The J segment lost 5 bases and the V segment lost 6 bases, leaving 10 bases of the junction unmatched. CDR3 DNA sequence: TGTGCCAGCAGGGTTGATAGCGGGGGAGTGGAGACCCAGTACTTC. Translation: CASRVDSGGVETQYF.

This clonotype was counted between two and nine times. The chain combines TRBV20-1 with TRBJ2-3; 8 bases map to TRBD2. V dropped 0 bases and J dropped 0; count of bases not matched to a gene: 8. Germline V lookup: CDR1 DFQATT, CDR2 SNEGSKA (reference sequence). This CDR3 has 17 residues. DNA for the CDR3: TGCAGTGCTAGAGATCCCTCGGAGCGGGGGAGCACAGATACGCAGTATTTT. Protein: CSARDPSERGSTDTQYF.

This chain connects TRBV6-1 to TRBJ2-2; 13 positions match TRBD2. Germline V CDR1 and CDR2: MNHNS, SASEGT. The CDR3 consists of 14 residues. Losses at the gene ends were 7 bases for V and 5 bases for J; bases not matched to a gene: 1. The CDR3 region has the DNA TGTGCCAGCAAGGGACTAGCGGGGACCGGGGAGCTGTTTTTT. Translating it yields CASKGLAGTGELFF.